A single sample is the source of the 22 T cell receptor beta chains below, sequenced in a study of blood T cell repertoires in COVID-19. Method: immunoSEQ multiplex PCR; TCRdb's copy keeps in-frame clones and lacks some. The table shows around 320,000 clones, with roughly 90% occurring only once. The specimen was PBMCs or T cells enriched from blood (not recorded which). Receptor source: a woman in her thirties who had been exposed to COVID-19.

This clone was seen a handful of times. This CDR3 reads CASSPAGRNTSPLHF. The CDR3 DNA reads as TGCGCCAGCAGCCCCGCGGGACGAAATACTTCACCCCTCCACTTT. The chain carries TRBV4-1 and TRBJ1-6; maybe TRBD1 (5 bases). Trimming pared 4 bases from V and 9 bases from J, leaving 16 bases between. The CDR3 extends over 15 amino acids. The germline V gene has CDR1 MGHRA and CDR2 YSYEKL.

This chain links TRBV5-1 with TRBJ2-7, with TRBD1 matching 10 bases. Looked up from germline, CDR1 is SGHRS and CDR2 is YFSETQ. The ends lost 2 bases at V and 2 bases at J; junction bases unmatched: 4. This CDR3 spans 15 amino acids. CDR3 region: CASSFGDRGTYEQYF. CDR3 nucleotides: TGCGCCAGCAGCTTCGGGGACAGGGGCACCTACGAGCAGTACTTC.

The chain uses TRBV7-2 and TRBJ2-3; a weak D match, TRBD2 (7 bases). The CDR3 extends over 15 amino acids. V shed 1 base and J shed 6 bases, with 14 bases lying between them. Per germline, CDR1 SGHTA and CDR2 FQGNSA. CDR3 in amino acids: CASSLVGAGADTQYF. In DNA, the CDR3 is TGTGCCAGCAGCTTAGTAGGGGCGGGGGCTGATACGCAGTATTTT.

The rearrangement links TRBV4-1 to TRBJ2-7; D is undetermined. CDR1 and CDR2 (germline): MGHRA, YSYEKL. V lost 1 base, J lost 3 bases, and 13 bases lay in between. CDR3 length: 15 amino acids. In DNA, the CDR3 is TGCGCCAGCAGCCAAGGCCAACGAGCCAACTACGAGCAGTACTTC. It specifies CASSQGQRANYEQYF.

This chain uses TRBV9 with TRBJ2-1; 11 bases are shared with TRBD2. The CDR3 is made up of 17 amino acids. After removal of 1 base from V and 9 bases from J, the junction contained 12 bases not matched to a gene. Per the germline V gene, CDR1 is SGDLS and CDR2 is YYNGEE. In DNA form, the CDR3 reads TGTGCCAGCAGCGTATCCGCTAGCGGGGGGTGGATTGGTGAGCAGTTCTTC. It yields the protein CASSVSASGGWIGEQFF.

J is TRBJ1-2 and V is TRBV7-9; TRBD1 matches 10 bases. Germline CDR1 is SEHNR and CDR2 is FQNEAQ (reference sequence). With V trimmed by 4 bases and J by 6 bases, 5 bases remained unmatched. The CDR3 runs to 14 residues. CDR3 sequence (DNA): TGTGCCAGCAGCTACGCCGGGACAGGGGATGGCTACACCTTC. Its translation is CASSYAGTGDGYTF. Filled out from reference TRBV7-9 and TRBJ1-2, the complete variable domain reads DTGVSQNPRHKITKRGQNVTFRCDPISEHNRLYWYRQTLGQGPEFLTYFQNEAQLEKSRLLSDRFSAERPKGSFSTLEIQRTEQGDSAMYLCASSYAGTGDGYTFGSGTRLTVV.

The rearrangement links TRBV7-2 to TRBJ1-2; TRBD1 aligns across 8 bases. The CDR3 loop spans 12 amino acids. The V segment lost 5 bases and the J segment 8 bases; nucleotides outside the gene matches: 4. CDR1 and CDR2 from the germline V gene are SGHTA and FQGNSA. In nucleotides, the CDR3 is TGTGCCAGCAGCCTGCCAGGGGGCGGCTACACCTTC. The encoded protein is CASSLPGGGYTF.

The chain has TRBV6-2 or TRBV6-3 and TRBJ2-7, with D unresolved. Trimming left V 4 bases short and J 3 bases short, with 10 bases between. This CDR3 has 13 amino acids. Germline V gene sequence: CDR1 MNHEY, CDR2 SVGEGT. The CDR3, as DNA: TGTGCCAGCAGTTCAACAGAAAACTACGAGCAGTACTTC. Protein product: CASSSTENYEQYF.

The chain joins TRBV29-1 to TRBJ2-1, with TRBD1 identical over 9 bases. Losses at the gene ends were 1 base for V and 2 bases for J; bases not matched to a gene: 3. The CDR3 is made up of 15 amino acids. Germline V gene lookup returns CDR1 SQVTM and CDR2 ANQGSEA. CDR3: CSVEGTGVTYNEQFF. DNA of the CDR3: TGCAGCGTTGAAGGGACAGGGGTCACCTACAATGAGCAGTTCTTC.

V usage is TRBV9 and J usage is TRBJ2-7; TRBD1 might be the D (5 bases). V lost 0 bases to trimming and J lost 4 bases, with 11 bases between them. Germline loops: CDR1 SGDLS, CDR2 YYNGEE. The CDR3 contains 14 residues. The chain's CDR3 is CASSVDHRSYEQYF. CDR3 nucleotide sequence: TGTGCCAGCAGCGTAGACCACAGGTCTTACGAGCAGTACTTC. The full variable domain, its missing parts supplied by reference TRBV9 and TRBJ2-7, is DSGVTQTPKHLITATGQRVTLRCSPRSGDLSVYWYQQSLDQGLQFLIQYYNGEERAKGNILERFSAQQFPDLHSELNLSSLELGDSALYFCASSVDHRSYEQYFGPGTRLTVT.

This sequence joins TRBV7-6 and TRBJ1-6; D may be TRBD1 (6 bases). This CDR3 has 16 residues. Germline loops: CDR1 SGHVS, CDR2 FNYEAQ. The V and J ends lost 6 bases and 9 bases respectively, with 21 bases between them. The CDR3: CASSEGGIQGSSPLHF. In DNA form, the CDR3 reads TGTGCCAGCAGTGAAGGAGGAATACAGGGTAGTTCACCCCTCCACTTT.

The count of this clone is one. The V and J genes are TRBV7-8 and TRBJ2-7; perhaps TRBD1 as D (6 bases). Trimming removed 2 bases from V and 3 bases from J, with 14 bases in between. The germline gives CDR1 SGHVS, CDR2 FQNEAQ. The CDR3 sequence is 15 residues long. This CDR3 is CASSLKQGPSYEQYF. The CDR3 DNA reads TGTGCCAGCAGCTTAAAGCAGGGGCCCAGCTACGAGCAGTACTTC.

V usage is TRBV6-5 and J usage is TRBJ1-1, with TRBD1 identical over 7 bases. Per germline, CDR1 MNHEY and CDR2 SVGAGI. Germline trimming cut 0 bases from V and 0 bases from J; bases unmatched to any gene: 4. This CDR3 has 16 residues. CDR3: CASSYSPTGMNTEAFF. CDR3 bases: TGTGCCAGCAGTTACTCCCCGACAGGGATGAACACTGAAGCTTTCTTT.

The chain combines TRBV27 with TRBJ2-1; weak D call: TRBD1 (6 bases). With 8 bases removed from V and 3 bases from J, the gap between germline ends came to 8 bases. The CDR3 has 12 residues. Looked up from germline, CDR1 is MNHEY and CDR2 is SMNVEV (reference sequence). The CDR3 here is CASRTVYNEQFF. In DNA form, the CDR3 reads TGTGCCAGCCGGACAGTCTACAATGAGCAGTTCTTC.

The chain is built from TRBV5-4 and TRBJ2-2, with D possibly TRBD2 on 6 matching bases. The CDR3 spans 17 residues. The germline gives CDR1 SGHNT, CDR2 YYREEE (reference sequence). V was pared by 0 bases and J by 3 bases, with 15 bases between. CDR3 sequence (DNA): TGTGCCAGCAGCTTGGGAGGTGCGGGGTGGGACACCGGGGAGCTGTTTTTT. Protein product: CASSLGGAGWDTGELFF.

The J gene is TRBJ1-2, the V gene TRBV5-1; a possible D gene is TRBD1 (6 bases). The V end lost 0 bases, the J end lost 8 bases, and 17 bases lay between the germline ends. CDR3 length: 15 amino acids. The germline V gene has CDR1 SGHRS and CDR2 YFSETQ. The CDR3 region is CASSLANRAPTGYTF. CDR3 nucleotide sequence: TGCGCCAGCAGCTTGGCCAACAGGGCGCCTACGGGCTACACCTTC.

The chain has TRBV5-8 and TRBJ2-7, with TRBD1 matching over 9 bases. With V trimmed by 0 bases and J by 1 base, 8 bases remained unmatched. Germline loops: CDR1 SGHTS, CDR2 YDEGEE. The CDR3 totals 17 residues. In DNA form, the CDR3 reads TGTGCCAGCAGCTTGGCCCCGGGACAGGGTTTGTCCTACGAGCAGTACTTC. Amino acid sequence: CASSLAPGQGLSYEQYF.

The J gene is TRBJ1-1, the V gene TRBV30; D remains ambiguous. CDR1 is GTSNPN and CDR2 is SVGIG in the germline V gene (reference sequence). The CDR3 length is 13 residues. Trimming pared 2 bases from V and 7 bases from J, leaving 14 bases between. The CDR3 nucleotides read TGTGCCTGGAGTAGTGGTATGGGCCTTGAAGCTTTCTTT. Protein product: CAWSSGMGLEAFF.

The chain combines TRBV5-4 with TRBJ1-2; 10 nucleotides align to TRBD1. The V and J ends lost 3 bases and 5 bases, in that order; junction bases with no gene match: 13. Germline-derived CDR1 and CDR2 are SGHNT and YYREEE (reference sequence). CDR3 length: 17 residues. DNA of the CDR3: TGTGCCAGCAGCTCGTTACACCGGGACAGGGGAGGATATGGCTACACCTTC. This gives the protein CASSSLHRDRGGYGYTF. Drawing the rest from reference TRBV5-4 and TRBJ1-2, the complete variable domain is ETGVTQSPTHLIKTRGQQVTLRCSSQSGHNTVSWYQQALGQGPQFIFQYYREEENGRGNFPPRFSGLQFPNYSSELNVNALELDDSALYLCASSSLHRDRGGYGYTFGSGTRLTVV.

The chain joins TRBV5-4 to TRBJ1-4; perhaps TRBD1 as D (6 bases). Germline V lookup: CDR1 SGHNT, CDR2 YYREEE (reference sequence). Trimming cost V 5 bases and J 3 bases, with 11 bases left between them. The CDR3 runs 14 residues. CDR3 nucleotide sequence: TGTGCCAGCAGAGCCAGGGGTGCTAATGAAAAACTGTTTTTT. Amino acids: CASRARGANEKLFF.

The chain links TRBV19 to TRBJ1-2; 7 bases map to TRBD1. J gave up 8 bases and V 5 bases, and 8 bases lay outside the gene matches. Per the germline V gene, CDR1 is LNHDA and CDR2 is SQIVND (reference sequence). The CDR3 runs 13 residues. Written as DNA, the CDR3 is TGTGCCAGTAGTGCCGACAGGGTCGACGGCTACACCTTC. Its protein product is CASSADRVDGYTF.

The V call is TRBV9, the J call TRBJ2-3; D possibly corresponds to TRBD2 (6 bases). The CDR3 has 15 residues. Germline CDR1 and CDR2: SGDLS and YYNGEE. The V end lost 0 bases, the J end lost 2 bases, and 10 bases lay between the germline ends. The CDR3 here is CASSVVADHTDTQYF. The CDR3 DNA is TGTGCCAGCAGCGTAGTAGCGGACCACACAGATACGCAGTATTTT.